This TCR beta chain was captured in a study of blood T cell repertoires in COVID-19. Study overall: PBMCs, B-cell-depleted T cells, or T cells provided the cDNA or gDNA that made up the material.

This clone was counted between two and nine times. This CDR3 is built from 16 residues. Trimming left V 1 base short and J 3 bases short, with 12 bases between. Germline V CDR1 and CDR2: SGHVS, FNYEAQ. Measured with immunoSEQ multiplex PCR; TCRdb has only the in-frame clones, and not every one. The table includes hundreds of thousands of clones, under 95% detected once. The chain recombines TRBV7-6 with TRBJ1-4; D is uncertain. The sequenced material came from peripheral blood. The sequence derives from a woman aged 18 to 35 who had recovered from COVID-19. The CDR3 nucleotides are TGTGCCAGCAGCTTAGGGGCAACTGTGGCTAATGAAAAACTGTTTTTT. Translation: CASSLGATVANEKLFF.